This entry lists 21 T cell receptor beta chains sequenced from one sample in a study of cytomegalovirus exposure and HLA in healthy donors. Repertoires were generated with immunoSEQ multiplex PCR, while TCRdb's copy carries only in-frame clones and drops some. This table has more than 55,000 clones, about nine tenths appearing once. The sequencing input was PBMCs. These TCRs come from a man between 18 and 35 years old in good health and CMV-seronegative.

This clone was counted between two and nine times. The rearrangement joins TRBV5-4 to TRBJ1-2; 8 bases line up with TRBD1. Trimming took 4 bases from V and 0 from J; bases not matched to a gene: 2. The CDR3 runs 14 residues. The germline gives CDR1 SGHNT, CDR2 YYREEE (reference sequence). DNA for the CDR3: TGTGCCAGCAGCATGACAGGGGCTAACTATGGCTACACCTTC. Its translation: CASSMTGANYGYTF. The entire variable domain, with the rest obtained from reference TRBV5-4 and TRBJ1-2, is as follows: ETGVTQSPTHLIKTRGQQVTLRCSSQSGHNTVSWYQQALGQGPQFIFQYYREEENGRGNFPPRFSGLQFPNYSSELNVNALELDDSALYLCASSMTGANYGYTFGSGTRLTVV.

The chain has TRBV7-9 and TRBJ2-7; 8 bases are a match to TRBD1. V lost 4 bases to trimming and J lost 1 base; unmatched junction nucleotides: 9. Germline V gene data show CDR1 as SEHNR and CDR2 as FQNEAQ (reference sequence). The CDR3 is 16 residues long. DNA for the CDR3: TGTGCCAGCAGCTCCCAAGCGGACAGGGATTCCTACGAGCAGTACTTC. Its translation is CASSSQADRDSYEQYF.

This clone was seen more than once but under ten times. The chain employs TRBV29-1 and TRBJ1-1; D possibly corresponds to TRBD1 (6 bases). This CDR3 is built from 13 residues. Germline V CDR1 and CDR2: SQVTM, ANQGSEA. V was cut by 4 bases and J by 6 bases, with 15 bases left in between. CDR3 loop: CSVGAGESSEAFF. CDR3 bases: TGCAGCGTTGGAGCAGGGGAATCATCTGAAGCTTTCTTT.

The rearrangement links TRBV19 to TRBJ2-2; D call uncertain. V gave up 7 bases and J gave up 2 bases, with 11 bases separating them. CDR1 and CDR2 (germline): LNHDA, SQIVND (reference sequence). The CDR3 runs 14 residues. CDR3 DNA: TGTGCCAGTAAACCCACAGAAAACACCGGGGAGCTGTTTTTT. Its protein is CASKPTENTGELFF. The full variable domain, rest sourced from reference TRBV19 and TRBJ2-2, is DGGITQSPKYLFRKEGQNVTLSCEQNLNHDAMYWYRQDPGQGLRLIYYSQIVNDFQKGDIAEGYSVSREKKESFPLTVTSAQKNPTAFYLCASKPTENTGELFFGEGSRLTVL.

This clone appeared a single time. The chain uses TRBV6-5 and TRBJ2-3; TRBD2 agrees at 7 bases. V lost 0 bases, J lost 14 bases, and 11 bases stayed unmatched. The CDR3 sequence is 14 residues long. The germline gives CDR1 MNHEY, CDR2 SVGAGI. Here the CDR3 DNA reads TGTGCCAGCAGTTACTCGAGTCCGAGCGGGAAGGTGTATTTT. Residues: CASSYSSPSGKVYF.

The J gene is TRBJ2-4, the V gene TRBV7-8; 7 positions match TRBD1. The CDR3 loop spans 16 amino acids. V gave up 1 base and J gave up 9 bases; unmatched junction bases: 12. Germline values: CDR1 SGHVS, CDR2 FQNEAQ. The CDR3 region has the DNA TGTGCCAGCAGCTTAGACAGGGGTAATTCTGGTTTCATTCAGTACTTC. Amino acids: CASSLDRGNSGFIQYF.

The chain couples TRBV6-6 to TRBJ2-7, with D perhaps matching TRBD2 (6 bases). The CDR3 is made up of 14 amino acids. CDR1 MNHNY and CDR2 SVGAGI come from the germline V gene (reference sequence). Trimming took off 2 bases at V and 0 bases at J, with 8 bases between the two ends. CDR3 DNA sequence: TGTGCCAGCAGTTACCCCGGGAGCTCCTACGAGCAGTACTTC. Translating gives CASSYPGSSYEQYF.

The CDR3 region is CASSAPGTGPPEQFF. The DNA of the CDR3 is TGTGCCAGCAGTGCCCCCGGGACAGGGCCACCTGAGCAGTTCTTC. This chain links TRBV6-1 with TRBJ2-1, with 9 positions matching TRBD1. V trimming: 4 bases; J trimming: 9 bases; junction bases outside the gene matches: 10. The CDR3 is 15 residues long. Germline loops: CDR1 MNHNS, CDR2 SASEGT.

The chain is built from TRBV15 and TRBJ1-1; the match to TRBD1 covers 9 bases. The V segment lost 5 bases and the J segment 3 bases; nucleotides outside the gene matches: 4. Germline lookup yields CDR1 LNHNV and CDR2 YYDKDF (reference sequence). The length of the CDR3 is 14 residues. This CDR3 reads CATSLDRGDTEAFF. The CDR3 DNA follows: TGTGCCACCAGCCTAGACAGGGGGGACACTGAAGCTTTCTTT.

The gene calls are TRBV7-9 and TRBJ2-5; 12 bases match TRBD2. Per the germline V gene, CDR1 is SEHNR and CDR2 is FQNEAQ (reference sequence). This CDR3 comprises 16 residues. The V gene end was trimmed by 5 bases and the J gene end by 1 base; junction bases not matched to a gene: 5. In nucleotides, the CDR3 is TGTGCCAGCAGCCCCGGGACTAGCGGGCCCCAAGAGACCCAGTACTTC. It is translated as CASSPGTSGPQETQYF.

V usage is TRBV5-6 and J usage is TRBJ2-7, with a weak D call TRBD2 (7 bases). CDR3 size: 16 residues. The ends were cut back, 0 bases at V and 3 bases at J, with 16 bases in the middle. In germline, CDR1 is SGHDT, CDR2 YYEEEE. The CDR3 is CASSLGGGSPFYEQYF. The CDR3 DNA is TGTGCCAGCAGCTTGGGGGGGGGCAGTCCCTTCTACGAGCAGTACTTC.

The genes are TRBV10-2 and TRBJ2-1; 10 nucleotides match TRBD1. V dropped 6 bases and J dropped 5; count of bases not matched to a gene: 4. CDR1 is WSHSY, CDR2 SAAADI, per germline. CDR3 size: 14 residues. CDR3 region: CASRGGQGNNEQFF. The CDR3 DNA is TGCGCCAGCAGAGGGGGACAGGGGAACAATGAGCAGTTCTTC.

The chain links TRBV27 to TRBJ2-3; D may be TRBD2 (5 bases). Germline V CDR1 and CDR2: MNHEY, SMNVEV (reference sequence). V was cut by 8 bases and J by 4 bases, with 22 bases left in between. The CDR3 contains 16 residues. CDR3 residues: CASRPGVPAGADTQYF. CDR3 DNA: TGTGCCAGCCGACCCGGGGTACCGGCGGGCGCAGATACGCAGTATTTT.

This chain connects TRBV5-1 to TRBJ2-7; 11 bases align to TRBD1. The germline V gene encodes CDR1 SGHRS and CDR2 YFSETQ. This CDR3 has 14 residues. V lost 4 bases, J lost 12 bases, and 12 bases stayed unmatched. The CDR3 DNA reads as TGCGCCAGCAGCGTCGGGACAGGGGGTGTATTATCGTACTTC. Its translation: CASSVGTGGVLSYF.

The rearrangement uses TRBV6-6 and TRBJ2-5, with a possible D match to TRBD2 (5 bases). The CDR3 has 12 amino acids. The ends were cut back, 6 bases at V and 2 bases at J, with 7 bases in the middle. From germline, CDR1 is MNHNY and CDR2 SVGAGI (reference sequence). This CDR3 is CASRTGQETQYF. DNA of the CDR3: TGTGCCAGCAGGACGGGGCAAGAGACCCAGTACTTC.

The chain uses TRBV5-1 and TRBJ2-2; tentative D call: TRBD1 (6 bases). The CDR3 sequence is 12 residues long. Trimming left V 7 bases short and J 5 bases short, with 9 bases between. Germline assignment: CDR1 SGHRS and CDR2 YFSETQ. CDR3 protein: CASGQWTGELFF. The CDR3 bases are TGCGCCAGCGGACAGTGGACCGGGGAGCTGTTTTTT.

The DNA of the CDR3 is TGCGCCAGCAGCTTGAACCGTCTTGGATCAGGGAATGAAAAACTGTTTTTT. It encodes CASSLNRLGSGNEKLFF. The chain uses TRBV5-1 and TRBJ1-4; TRBD1 is a possible D gene (5 bases). Germline V gene sequence: CDR1 SGHRS, CDR2 YFSETQ. The CDR3 totals 17 residues. The ends were cut back, 1 base at V and 5 bases at J, with 18 bases in the middle.

The chain carries TRBV2 and TRBJ2-7, with D possibly being TRBD2 (5 bases). This CDR3 contains 15 residues. Germline-derived CDR1 and CDR2 are SNHLY and FYNNEI. V was cut by 1 base and J by 9 bases, with 19 bases left in between. The CDR3: CASSEVRLSAKGQYF. Written as DNA, the CDR3 is TGTGCCAGCAGTGAAGTGCGACTTAGCGCAAAGGGGCAGTACTTC.

This chain uses TRBV11-2 with TRBJ1-4, with D maybe TRBD1 (6 bases). Germline V gene data show CDR1 as SGHAT and CDR2 as FQNNGV. V lost 4 bases, J lost 4 bases, and 19 bases lay in between. CDR3 size: 17 residues. This CDR3 reads CASSSTVARGLNEKLFF. CDR3 sequence (DNA): TGTGCCAGCAGCTCCACGGTAGCCAGGGGCCTTAATGAAAAACTGTTTTTT.

The chain carries TRBV5-1 and TRBJ2-1; TRBD2 matches 14 bases. From germline, CDR1 is SGHRS and CDR2 YFSETQ. The V segment lost 4 bases and the J segment 4 bases; nucleotides outside the gene matches: 7. CDR3 length equals 17 residues. CDR3 DNA: TGCGCCAGCAGCCGACTAGCGGGAGGGGACCTATACAATGAGCAGTTCTTC. Translation: CASSRLAGGDLYNEQFF.

V is TRBV7-9 and J is TRBJ1-2; possibly TRBD1 for D (5 bases). The germline V and J ends were trimmed by 2 bases and 4 bases, with 8 bases remaining between them. The CDR3 extends over 13 amino acids. Germline V lookup: CDR1 SEHNR, CDR2 FQNEAQ (reference sequence). CDR3 DNA: TGTGCCAGCAGCTTATCAGGGATCTATGGCTACACCTTC. Translating gives CASSLSGIYGYTF.